This TCR beta chain was sequenced in a study of T cell responses to AZD1222 COVID-19 vaccine. Study results and caveats: Dominant at 160-218 and 743-854, vaccine-associated CD4 TCRs also spanned spike. Unmutated variant regions are reportedly the target of nearly half of TCRs that are spike-specific. Sampling captured repertoires only after the peak T cell response.

As regards this clone: No antigen is known for it.

Using immunoSEQ multiplex PCR, the repertoire was profiled, and TCRdb retains in-frame clones only, with some absent. Found here are some 130,000 clones, 89% of them singletons; the top ten hold 6.3%. The ends were cut back, 8 bases at V and 0 bases at J, with 8 bases in the middle. This CDR3 region has 13 residues. The rearrangement uses TRBV12-3 or TRBV12-4 and TRBJ1-3, with D unclear. Specimen: peripheral blood, collected on day 0 of AZD1222 vaccination. The sequence was collected from an adult in good health. DNA for the CDR3: TGTGCCAGCCAACTCAACTCTGGAAACACCATATATTTT. Translating it yields CASQLNSGNTIYF.